Below are 32 T cell receptor beta chains sequenced from a single sample in a study of tissue T cells after allogeneic stem cell transplantation. Using immunoSEQ multiplex PCR, the repertoire was profiled, and TCRdb retains in-frame clones only, with some absent. In the table there are about 26,000 clones, about 89% of which are singletons. The source was blood, collected before transplantation. These receptors were obtained from a male donor older than 55 who later had graft-versus-host disease after an allogeneic stem cell transplant.

The chain is built from TRBV6-6 and TRBJ1-5; D may be TRBD1 (5 bases). The CDR3 sequence is 15 residues long. The V gene lost 7 bases and the J gene lost 4 bases, with 17 bases spanning the gap. The germline CDR1 and CDR2 sequences are MNHNY and SVGAGI (reference sequence). This CDR3 is CASTLRGAQNQPQHF. The CDR3 DNA is TGTGCCAGCACCCTGAGGGGCGCCCAGAATCAGCCCCAGCATTTT.

This clone was seen a single time. The chain employs TRBV6-5 and TRBJ1-5, with D hard to call. V dropped 4 bases and J dropped 0 bases, with 13 bases sitting between them. The germline CDR1 and CDR2 sequences are MNHEY and SVGAGI. CDR3 length equals 16 residues. The CDR3 DNA follows: TGTGCCAGCAGTTCCCGTTCGGCATCTAGCAATCAGCCCCAGCATTTT. Amino acid sequence: CASSSRSASSNQPQHF.

The CDR3 DNA is TGTGCCAGCAGGGACGGACCCCTAATAGGAAAACTGTTTTTT. It yields the protein CASRDGPLIGKLFF. The genes are TRBV6-5 and TRBJ1-4; D not certain. The V end was cut by 6 bases, the J end by 10 bases, with 18 bases between. CDR1 and CDR2 from the germline V gene are MNHEY and SVGAGI. The CDR3 has 14 residues.

The V and J genes are TRBV19 and TRBJ1-1; 11 positions agree with TRBD1. The V and J ends lost 7 bases and 3 bases, in that order; junction bases with no gene match: 10. The germline CDR1 and CDR2 sequences are LNHDA and SQIVND (reference sequence). The CDR3 is made up of 16 amino acids. This CDR3 is CASKFLRGQGDTEAFF. The CDR3 DNA sequence: TGTGCCAGTAAATTTCTACGGGGACAGGGGGACACTGAAGCTTTCTTT.

The CDR3 here is CASSQDTRTLYF. CDR3 nucleotides: TGTGCCAGCAGCCAAGATACCCGGACCCTATATTTT. This chain joins TRBV3-1 (or the pseudogene TRBV3-2) and TRBJ1-3; no definite D call. The germline V and J ends were trimmed by 0 bases and 14 bases, with 11 bases remaining between them. The CDR3 runs to 12 residues. Germline V lookup: CDR1 LGHDT, CDR2 YNNKEL (reference sequence).

Written as DNA, the CDR3 is TGCGCCAGCAGCTTGGAAAGGACAGGGGGATCGAACACCGGGGAGCTGTTTTTT. Its translation: CASSLERTGGSNTGELFF. V is TRBV5-1 and J is TRBJ2-2; 10 bases align to TRBD1. J was trimmed by 0 bases and V by 0 bases; bases with no gene match: 5. Germline loops: CDR1 SGHRS, CDR2 YFSETQ. The CDR3 loop spans 18 amino acids.

The chain employs TRBV21-1 and TRBJ2-7. TRBV21-1 is annotated as a pseudogene. The CDR3 is 15 residues long. The chain's CDR3 is CASSTVRGSPYEQYF. Written as DNA, the CDR3 is TGTGCCAGCAGCACGGTGCGTGGATCCCCCTACGAGCAGTACTTC.

The V gene is TRBV9, the J gene TRBJ2-7; weak D call: TRBD1 (5 bases). This CDR3 spans 13 amino acids. Germline V gene lookup returns CDR1 SGDLS and CDR2 YYNGEE. Trimming stripped 0 bases from V and 7 bases from J, with 11 bases between. CDR3 nucleotides: TGTGCCAGCAGCGTAGAGGGGCCGGCGGAGCAGTACTTC. This codes for CASSVEGPAEQYF.

The gene calls are TRBV7-7 and TRBJ2-5; D unresolved. There are 14 residues in the CDR3. Germline CDR1 is SSHAT and CDR2 is FNYEAQ (reference sequence). Trimming pared 3 bases from V and 2 bases from J, leaving 10 bases between. The CDR3 bases are TGTGCCAGCAGCTTGTGGGAAGGACAAGAGACCCAGTACTTC. Its translation: CASSLWEGQETQYF.

Notes on this clone: Sequence at one end of the junction differs from germline and may be a read error. V gene TRBV3-1 (or the pseudogene TRBV3-2) combines with J gene TRBJ2-7, with unresolved D. This CDR3 comprises 13 residues. Per germline, CDR1 LGHDT and CDR2 YNNKEL (reference sequence). CDR3 DNA sequence: TGTGCCAGCAGCCAAGATCTCGGTTCGGAGCGGTACTTC. Translating gives CASSQDLGSERYF.

This chain links TRBV19 with TRBJ2-5, with 8 bases identical to TRBD1. This CDR3 spans 15 amino acids. CDR1 and CDR2 (germline): LNHDA, SQIVND (reference sequence). V shed 6 bases and J 5 bases; nucleotides not matched to a gene: 11. The CDR3 DNA follows: TGTGCCAGTAGGACTACAGGGGGAGCAGGGGAGACCCAGTACTTC. Protein product: CASRTTGGAGETQYF.

The chain combines TRBV14 with TRBJ1-1, with D uncertain. CDR3 size: 13 residues. V was cut by 1 base and J by 9 bases, with 12 bases left in between. Germline V gene lookup returns CDR1 SGHDN and CDR2 FVKESK. The CDR3 protein is CASSQVLGTKAFF. The CDR3 DNA sequence: TGTGCCAGCAGCCAAGTTCTGGGTACTAAAGCTTTCTTT.

V usage is TRBV5-1 and J usage is TRBJ2-1, with 8 bases identical to TRBD2. The CDR3 length is 15 residues. V lost 4 bases and J lost 10; bases outside the gene matches: 13. Per germline, CDR1 SGHRS and CDR2 YFSETQ. The CDR3 DNA reads as TGCGCCAGCAGCACTCGGGCGGGAGGTATGCGGGAGCAGTTCTTC. Translation: CASSTRAGGMREQFF. Full variable domain (remainder filled in from reference TRBV5-1 and TRBJ2-1): KAGVTQTPRYLIKTRGQQVTLSCSPISGHRSVSWYQQTPGQGLQFLFEYFSETQRNKGNFPGRFSGRQFSNSRSEMNVSTLELGDSALYLCASSTRAGGMREQFFGPGTRLTVL.

J is TRBJ2-3 and V is TRBV6-5; 9 positions agree with TRBD2. J gave up 2 bases and V 8 bases, and 8 bases lay outside the gene matches. Looked up from germline, CDR1 is MNHEY and CDR2 is SVGAGI. The CDR3 contains 15 residues. This CDR3 reads CASYARGGPTDTQYF. The CDR3 DNA follows: TGTGCCAGCTACGCGCGGGGGGGCCCCACAGATACGCAGTATTTT.

This sequence joins TRBV5-5 and TRBJ2-7; TRBD2 agrees at 15 bases. Germline values: CDR1 SGHKS, CDR2 YYEKEE (reference sequence). With 4 bases clipped from V and 7 bases from J, the junction kept 6 bases outside the gene matches. This CDR3 is built from 15 residues. The CDR3 loop is CASSQRTSGRGEQYF. The DNA for the CDR3 is TGTGCCAGCAGCCAACGGACTAGCGGGAGGGGTGAGCAGTACTTC.

The V gene is TRBV30, the J gene TRBJ1-2, with 7 bases aligning to TRBD1. The length of the CDR3 is 15 residues. Germline CDR1 reads GTSNPN; CDR2 reads SVGIG (reference sequence). V was pared by 3 bases and J by 3 bases, with 10 bases of the junction left unmatched. CDR3 loop: CAWRYSGTDHYGYTF. The CDR3 region has the DNA TGTGCCTGGAGGTATTCCGGGACAGACCACTATGGCTACACCTTC.

This clone was seen a few times. Here the CDR3 reads CASSSREILEKLFF. CDR3 bases: TGTGCCAGCAGTTCGAGGGAGATCCTTGAAAAACTGTTTTTT. The chain joins TRBV28 to TRBJ1-4, with unresolved D. Germline V gene lookup returns CDR1 MDHEN and CDR2 SYDVKM. Trimming took 4 bases from V and 7 from J, leaving 13 bases between them. CDR3 length equals 14 residues.

The chain has TRBV5-1 and TRBJ2-7; TRBD2 aligns across 10 bases. Trimming took 4 bases from V and 2 from J; bases not matched to a gene: 6. Germline V gives CDR1 SGHRS, CDR2 YFSETQ. CDR3 size: 15 residues. DNA of the CDR3: TGCGCCAGCAGCCTACGGACTAGCGGTGCCTACGAGCAGTACTTC. Translated, it gives CASSLRTSGAYEQYF.

J is TRBJ2-3 and V is TRBV2, with D unresolved. CDR1 is SNHLY, CDR2 FYNNEI, per germline. V gave up 4 bases and J gave up 4 bases, with 6 bases separating them. The CDR3 contains 12 residues. CDR3 coding DNA: TGTGCCAGCAGTGCCCAGGCAGATACGCAGTATTTT. It translates to CASSAQADTQYF. The complete variable domain, with remaining parts taken from reference TRBV2 and TRBJ2-3, reads EPEVTQTPSHQVTQMGQEVILRCVPISNHLYFYWYRQILGQKVEFLVSFYNNEISEKSEIFDDQFSVERPDGSNFTLKIRSTKLEDSAMYFCASSAQADTQYFGPGTRLTVL.

The chain carries TRBV6-5 and TRBJ2-2; 9 positions match TRBD1. The CDR3 covers 14 residues. CDR1 and CDR2 (germline): MNHEY, SVGAGI. V shed 6 bases, J shed 5 bases, and the junction held 4 bases outside the gene matches. CDR3: CASRGQGRTGELFF. The CDR3 DNA follows: TGTGCCAGCAGGGGACAGGGTCGGACCGGGGAGCTGTTTTTT.

This chain links TRBV6-5 with TRBJ2-5; D tentatively reads TRBD1 or TRBD2 (5 bases each). V gave up 7 bases and J gave up 4 bases, with 16 bases separating them. This CDR3 comprises 14 residues. CDR1 is MNHEY and CDR2 is SVGAGI in the germline V gene. CDR3 sequence (DNA): TGTGCCAGCACCATAAGGGGAGCCCGAGAGACCCAGTACTTC. Residues: CASTIRGARETQYF.

The CDR3 loop is CASSFSAGGIGETQYF. The CDR3 DNA reads TGTGCCAGCAGTTTTTCAGCGGGAGGAATCGGGGAGACCCAGTACTTC. This sequence joins TRBV27 and TRBJ2-5; 9 nucleotides align to TRBD2. The CDR3 runs 16 residues. Germline lookup yields CDR1 MNHEY and CDR2 SMNVEV (reference sequence). Trimming cost V 3 bases and J 5 bases; bases outside gene matches: 10.

The chain recombines TRBV27 with TRBJ1-4; D unresolved. Germline lookup yields CDR1 MNHEY and CDR2 SMNVEV (reference sequence). Trimming took off 6 bases at V and 5 bases at J, with 7 bases between the two ends. This CDR3 has 12 amino acids. Here the CDR3 reads CASRAGNEKLFF. CDR3 coding DNA: TGTGCCAGCAGGGCGGGGAATGAAAAACTGTTTTTT.

The V and J genes are TRBV7-2 and TRBJ2-4; D possibly matches TRBD1 or TRBD2 (6 bases each). Germline values: CDR1 SGHTA, CDR2 FQGNSA. The CDR3 loop spans 12 amino acids. The germline V and J ends were trimmed by 6 bases and 7 bases, with 10 bases remaining between them. The CDR3 DNA follows: TGTGCCAGCAGGGGGGCGGGGAACATTCAGTACTTC. Its translation: CASRGAGNIQYF.

The rearrangement links TRBV28 to TRBJ2-6, with D possibly TRBD1 on 6 matching bases. V was cut by 6 bases and J by 2 bases, with 26 bases left in between. Germline loops: CDR1 MDHEN, CDR2 SYDVKM. The CDR3 contains 20 residues. The CDR3, as DNA: TGTGCCAGCAGACAAACGCCAGGGGCCCAGGGTTCGCCTGGGGCCAACGTCCTGACTTTC. Translating it yields CASRQTPGAQGSPGANVLTF.

V is TRBV2 and J is TRBJ2-7; D could derive from TRBD1 or TRBD2 (5 bases each). Germline V gene sequence: CDR1 SNHLY, CDR2 FYNNEI. There are 13 residues in the CDR3. The V gene lost 4 bases and the J gene lost 0 bases, with 7 bases spanning the gap. CDR3 bases: TGTGCCAGCAGTGGGGGACCCTCCTACGAGCAGTACTTC. This gives the protein CASSGGPSYEQYF.

The chain uses TRBV7-2 and TRBJ1-4, with TRBD1 identical over 8 bases. Germline V gene lookup returns CDR1 SGHTA and CDR2 FQGNSA. The J segment lost 7 bases and the V segment lost 1 base, leaving 8 bases of the junction unmatched. The CDR3 runs 16 residues. CDR3 DNA: TGTGCCAGCAGCTTAGAGTTCCACAGGGGGGGTGAAAAACTGTTTTTT. This translates into CASSLEFHRGGEKLFF.

The CDR3 DNA reads as TGTGCCTGGAGTAGAGGGGGCCCCCTTTTCGAGCAGTACTTC. Translated: CAWSRGGPLFEQYF. This rearrangement joins TRBV30 to TRBJ2-7; 7 nucleotides line up with TRBD1. The CDR3 contains 14 residues. V was pared by 2 bases and J by 6 bases, with 10 bases of the junction left unmatched. The V gene's germline CDR1 is GTSNPN and CDR2 SVGIG (reference sequence).

This clone appeared a few times. The rearrangement uses TRBV7-2 and TRBJ2-7; D remains unclear. CDR3 length: 14 residues. Germline CDR1 SGHTA, CDR2 FQGNSA. V shed 5 bases and J shed 0 bases, with 11 bases lying between them. The CDR3 reads CASSPRPSSYEQYF. CDR3 bases: TGTGCCAGCAGCCCCAGACCTAGCTCCTACGAGCAGTACTTC.

This chain links TRBV12-3 or TRBV12-4 with TRBJ1-2; D might be TRBD1 (5 bases). The CDR3 sequence is 13 residues long. V was cut by 7 bases and J by 5 bases, with 14 bases left in between. The CDR3 spells CASIIGGSYGYTF. DNA for the CDR3: TGTGCCAGCATCATCGGGGGGAGTTATGGCTACACCTTC.

DNA of the CDR3: TGTGCCACCACGGCGGGGAGCCCTAGCACAGATACGCAGTATTTT. Translation: CATTAGSPSTDTQYF. The rearrangement uses TRBV15 and TRBJ2-3; tentatively, D is TRBD2 (6 bases). The CDR3 has 15 residues. In germline, CDR1 is LNHNV, CDR2 YYDKDF (reference sequence). Trimming removed 7 bases from V and 0 bases from J, with 14 bases in between.

As for this clone: Compared with germline, one end of the junction differs, possibly owing to a read error. This chain connects TRBV11-2 to TRBJ1-2; possibly TRBD1 for D (6 bases). The CDR3 runs 13 residues. Germline CDR1 SGHAT, CDR2 FQNNGV. The CDR3 DNA sequence: TGTGCCAGCAGCCTAGGGGGGGGCAGCCACCTACCCTTC. Residues: CASSLGGGSHLPF.